One sample yielded the 11 T cell receptor beta chains listed below, sequenced in a study of blood T cells in healthy people across ages. Together with a sample-barcoded 5' primer, a J-beta primer mix was included in a second PCR lasting roughly 7 to 11 cycles. A single record per CDR3 protein comes from TCRdb applying MiXCR to the 5' RACE reads. The sample has 870,000 or so distinct CDR3 sequences, around 28% seen once; the top ten hold roughly 17%. The sample consisted of blood. The receptor source for this set is an elderly woman in good health.

This clonotype was seen repeatedly, ten times or more. The rearrangement uses TRBV20-1 and TRBJ1-4; no clear D. V lost 2 bases and J 0 bases, leaving 16 bases between the germline ends. CDR3 length: 17 residues. Germline values: CDR1 DFQATT, CDR2 SNEGSKA (reference sequence). CDR3 loop: CSARRRSLTATNEKLFF. CDR3 sequence (DNA): TGCAGTGCTAGAAGACGGAGCCTAACTGCAACTAATGAAAAACTGTTTTTT.

The chain is built from TRBV2 and TRBJ2-7; 9 nucleotides align to TRBD1. This CDR3 contains 13 residues. Germline values: CDR1 SNHLY, CDR2 FYNNEI. V was pared by 8 bases and J by 3 bases, with 5 bases of the junction left unmatched. CDR3 sequence: CASGRDRVYEQYF. The CDR3 coding sequence is TGTGCCAGCGGGAGGGACAGGGTCTACGAGCAGTACTTC.

This clonotype has a handful of counts. J is TRBJ2-7 and V is TRBV7-8; the D gene is possibly TRBD2 (5 bases). V lost 1 base to trimming and J lost 7 bases, with 20 bases between them. Germline lookup yields CDR1 SGHVS and CDR2 FQNEAQ. There are 16 residues in the CDR3. For the CDR3, the DNA is TGTGCCAGCAGCTTAGGTGGAGGCGCCCTAGAGAATGAGCAGTACTTC. It translates to CASSLGGGALENEQYF.

Many counts were recorded for this clonotype. V is TRBV20-1 and J is TRBJ1-5; TRBD1 might be the D (6 bases). V was cut by 6 bases and J by 1 base, with 13 bases left in between. Germline V gene lookup returns CDR1 DFQATT and CDR2 SNEGSKA (reference sequence). There are 14 residues in the CDR3. The CDR3 protein is CSALTGNSNQPQHF. In nucleotides, the CDR3 is TGCAGTGCCTTAACAGGGAACAGCAATCAGCCCCAGCATTTT.

The V gene is TRBV3-1, the J gene TRBJ2-4; D might be TRBD1 (6 bases). The CDR3 covers 17 residues. In germline, CDR1 is LGHDT, CDR2 YNNKEL (reference sequence). Trimming shortened V by 0 bases and J by 3 bases, and 15 bases separated the two germline ends. DNA for the CDR3: TGTGCCAGCAGCCAAGATCGTGACAGGTGGATCAAAAACATTCAGTACTTC. Protein sequence: CASSQDRDRWIKNIQYF.

Turning to this clonotype: This may arise from a read error, as a much more abundant clone is one base away. J is TRBJ2-3 and V is TRBV7-9; 7 bases are a match to TRBD2. This CDR3 contains 15 residues. V gave up 5 bases and J gave up 1 base; unmatched junction bases: 6. Germline lookup yields CDR1 SEHNR and CDR2 FQNEAQ (reference sequence). CDR3 bases: TGTGCCAGCAGCCCCGGGGGGTCGTGCACAGATACGCAGTATTTT. Residues: CASSPGGSCTDTQYF. The full variable domain, completed using reference TRBV7-9 and TRBJ2-3, is DTGVSQNPRHKITKRGQNVTFRCDPISEHNRLYWYRQTLGQGPEFLTYFQNEAQLEKSRLLSDRFSAERPKGSFSTLEIQRTEQGDSAMYLCASSPGGSCTDTQYFGPGTRLTVL.

This clonotype was counted many times. This sequence joins TRBV7-2 and TRBJ2-5; no clear D. V lost 4 bases and J 3 bases, leaving 15 bases between the germline ends. The CDR3 spans 15 residues. Germline V gene data show CDR1 as SGHTA and CDR2 as FQGNSA. The CDR3 region is CASSSGGRREETQYF. CDR3 DNA: TGTGCCAGCAGCTCCGGCGGTAGAAGGGAAGAGACCCAGTACTTC.

This clonotype came up many times. The V call is TRBV6-2 or TRBV6-3, the J call TRBJ1-5; 10 bases fit TRBD1. CDR1 and CDR2 from the germline V gene are MNHEY and SVGEGT. CDR3 length: 17 amino acids. The junction had 13 bases not matched to a gene; V was cut back by 6 bases and J by 5 bases. CDR3 DNA: TGTGCCAGCAGGCCCCTTCGGAGGGACAGGGGCCATCAGCCCCAGCATTTT. It translates to CASRPLRRDRGHQPQHF.

Concerning this clonotype: Possible read error: a much larger clone is one base away. V usage is TRBV12-3 or TRBV12-4 and J usage is TRBJ1-1; a weak D match, TRBD1 (6 bases). This CDR3 spans 15 amino acids. V shed 6 bases and J shed 6 bases, with 20 bases lying between them. This chain's CDR3 is CASRAGRGQNAEAFF. CDR3 in DNA: TGTGCCAGCAGAGCCGGGCGGGGGCAAAACGCTGAAGCTTTCTTT.

In its sample, this clonotype was seen many times. The chain combines TRBV9 with TRBJ2-5; D uncertain. Germline V gene sequence: CDR1 SGDLS, CDR2 YYNGEE. There are 12 residues in the CDR3. The V and J ends lost 4 bases and 4 bases respectively, with 8 bases between them. DNA for the CDR3: TGTGCCAGCAGCACCCGCGGAGAGACCCAGTACTTC. Translated: CASSTRGETQYF. Full variable domain (missing parts from reference TRBV9 and TRBJ2-5): DSGVTQTPKHLITATGQRVTLRCSPRSGDLSVYWYQQSLDQGLQFLIQYYNGEERAKGNILERFSAQQFPDLHSELNLSSLELGDSALYFCASSTRGETQYFGPGTRLLVL.

This clonotype appeared many times. The V gene is TRBV5-5, the J gene TRBJ2-1, with 7 bases fitting TRBD1. From germline, CDR1 is SGHKS and CDR2 YYEKEE (reference sequence). The CDR3 is made up of 15 amino acids. The junction had 4 bases not matched to a gene; V was cut back by 0 bases and J by 4 bases. For the CDR3, the DNA is TGTGCCAGCAGCTTGGTCGGGACAGATTACAATGAGCAGTTCTTC. Its protein is CASSLVGTDYNEQFF.